This section outlines one T cell receptor beta chain sequence together with its context. Its antigen is not identified. The data were taken from a study of T cell responses to AZD1222 COVID-19 vaccine. This table comes from immunoSEQ multiplex PCR, and its TCRdb copy is limited to in-frame clones, with some not included. The sample comprises 150,000 to 200,000 clones, around 87% of which are singletons, and approximately 2.5% rests with the top ten. Broader study findings: Mapped onto spike, vaccine-associated CD4 TCRs spanned it and were dominant at 160-218 and 743-854. Baseline serostatus was positive in only five to seven AZD1222 recipients.

Germline lookup yields CDR1 SEHNR and CDR2 FQNEAQ (reference sequence). Trimming took off 0 bases at V and 0 bases at J, with 6 bases between the two ends. This CDR3 is built from 14 residues. The TCR sequence derives from an adult in good health. Sequenced material: peripheral blood, taken on day 0 of MenACWY control vaccination. The rearrangement links TRBV7-9 to TRBJ2-7; perhaps TRBD2 as D (5 bases). The CDR3, as DNA: TGTGCCAGCAGCTTAGCGGGGAGCTCCTACGAGCAGTACTTC. As protein: CASSLAGSSYEQYF.